Listed below are T cell receptor beta chains from one sample, sequenced in a study of control samples from healthy donors and cancer patients. The data were produced by immunoSEQ multiplex PCR, yet TCRdb's version contains in-frame clones alone and is incomplete. The data hold around 68,000 clones, with approximately 84% observed a single time. The material sequenced was blood. The receptor source for this set is a man between 45 and 60 years old in good health. Both conserved end residues are part of each CDR3. The D gene is left open where the match is weak. Rows give clone size only sometimes, using once, few, many, or a class for an expanded clone.

size	D	J	V	DNA	CDR3
-	-	TRBJ2-1	TRBV7-9	TGTGCCAGCAGCCCCAACGGCGTGGGATTTTCTAATGAGCAGTTCTTC	CASSPNGVGFSNEQFF
-	-	TRBJ1-2	TRBV12-3/TRBV12-4	TGTGCCAGCACGGGGAGGTGGGGGCAAGGCTACACCTTC	CASTGRWGQGYTF
few	-	TRBJ2-2	TRBV30	TGTGCCTGGAGTCTTCACTCGGGAACCGGGGAGCTGTTTTTT	CAWSLHSGTGELFF
-	TRBD1	TRBJ1-6	TRBV5-1	TGCGCCAGCAGCAGGGGGACAGTGGCTAATTCACCCCTCCACTTT	CASSRGTVANSPLHF
few	-	TRBJ2-6	TRBV14	TGTGCCAGCAGCCTTATCTCTGGGGCCAACGTCCTGACTTTC	CASSLISGANVLTF
-	-	TRBJ1-2	TRBV3-1/TRBV3-2	TGTGCCAGCAGCCACGCAAACTCCGGCCCCTATGGCTACACCTTC	CASSHANSGPYGYTF
-	-	TRBJ1-2	TRBV5-1	TGCGCCAGCAGCCCTGGGGGGTCAGCTCTCGTCTATGGCTACACCTTC	CASSPGGSALVYGYTF
-	-	TRBJ2-6	TRBV10-3	TGTGCCTCCCGAGGGGCGGGAAACTCTGGGGCCAACGTCCTGACTTTC	CASRGAGNSGANVLTF
-	-	TRBJ2-7	TRBV3-1/TRBV3-2	TGTGCCAGCAGCCAAGGATCGCACGAGCAGTACTTC	CASSQGSHEQYF
-	TRBD1	TRBJ2-7	TRBV7-8	TGTGCCTTAGGGGGACAGGGCCCTAGGGAGCAGTACTTC	CALGGQGPREQYF
-	TRBD2	TRBJ2-3	TRBV10-3	TGTGCCATCAGCATTCCGGGGGGCGGGAGGGCCCTCGGTGTAGATACGCAGTATTTT	CAISIPGGGRALGVDTQYF
-	-	TRBJ1-5	TRBV9	TGTGCCAGCAGCCAATCGAACATGGATCAGCCCCAGCATTTT	CASSQSNMDQPQHF
-	TRBD2	TRBJ2-1	TRBV19	TGTGCCAGCCGAGGGACTGCGGGAGGGGTAAGGTTCTTC	CASRGTAGGVRFF
-	TRBD1	TRBJ1-1	TRBV12-3/TRBV12-4	TGTGCCAGCAGCCTGGACAGGGCCACTGAAGCTTTCTTT	CASSLDRATEAFF
few	-	TRBJ1-5	TRBV30	TGTGCCTGGAGTGTTAGGGGCTCCAGCAATCAGCCCCAGCATTTT	CAWSVRGSSNQPQHF
-	-	TRBJ1-3	TRBV18	TGTGCCAGCTCACCACGATTCGCCGACGGATACTCTGGAAACACCATATATTTT	CASSPRFADGYSGNTIYF
-	-	TRBJ1-5	TRBV7-2	TGTGCCAGCAGCTTAAGTCGGGGGGGCACTTATCTGCAGCCCCAGCATTTT	CASSLSRGGTYLQPQHF
-	TRBD2	TRBJ2-3	TRBV11-2	TGTGCCAGCAGCTTCATCCGGACTAGCGGGAGAAGCACAGATACGCAGTATTTT	CASSFIRTSGRSTDTQYF
-	-	TRBJ2-1	TRBV2	TGTGCCAGCAGTAGAGAGCGCAATGAGCAGTTCTTC	CASSRERNEQFF
-	-	TRBJ2-1	TRBV18	TGTGCCAGCTTAGCCTCTAGCGCAAACAATGAGCAGTTCTTC	CASLASSANNEQFF
-	-	TRBJ1-1	TRBV18	TGTGCCAGCTCACCACGGGAGGGGTTGGGAGTGAACACTGAAGCTTTCTTT	CASSPREGLGVNTEAFF
-	TRBD2	TRBJ2-7	TRBV30	TGTGCCTGGAGTGTTGAGACTAGCGGGAGTTTAACCTACGAGCAGTACTTC	CAWSVETSGSLTYEQYF
-	-	TRBJ1-1	TRBV7-9	TGTGCCAGCAGCTCCCTCAGTGGCACTGAAGCTTTCTTT	CASSSLSGTEAFF
few	-	TRBJ2-7	TRBV12-2	TGTGCAAGTCGCTTAAATGGGGCAGGGAACGAGCAGTACTTC	CASRLNGAGNEQYF
-	-	TRBJ2-1	TRBV24-1	TGTGCCACCAGTGATTCCCTAGCCAGGGGCAGGGGACAAGGGCAGTTCTTC	CATSDSLARGRGQGQFF
-	TRBD1	TRBJ2-7	TRBV5-4	TGTGCCAGCAGCTTGGACAGGGGGAGCTCCTACGAGCAGTACTTC	CASSLDRGSSYEQYF
-	-	TRBJ1-1	TRBV15	TGTGCCACCAGCAGAGTAGCCAGGGCAAACACTGAAGCTTTCTTT	CATSRVARANTEAFF
-	TRBD1	TRBJ2-7	TRBV6-6	TGTGCCAGCAGTTACTCCTGGGACAGGGGGGAATACGAGCAGTACTTC	CASSYSWDRGEYEQYF
-	-	TRBJ1-1	TRBV19	TGTGCCAGTAGTATCATACCGAGGATGAACACTGAAGCTTTCTTT	CASSIIPRMNTEAFF
-	-	TRBJ2-6	TRBV27	TGTGCCAGCAGTTGGTGGTCTGGGGCCAACGTCCTGACTTTC	CASSWWSGANVLTF
-	-	TRBJ2-5	TRBV24-1	TGTGCCACCAGAAGTGGTAAGGAGACTCAAGAGACCCAGTACTTC	CATRSGKETQETQYF
-	-	TRBJ2-7	TRBV7-3	TGTGCCAGCAGCTTAAGACCTGGGAACGAGCAGTACTTC	CASSLRPGNEQYF
-	TRBD2	TRBJ2-2	TRBV5-6	TGTGCCAGCAGCCAAAGGACTAGCCACATCACCGGGGAGCTGTTTTTT	CASSQRTSHITGELFF
-	-	TRBJ2-7	TRBV4-1	TGCGCCAGCAGCCAAGACGAGGGGCAGCTCCCTTTCTCCTACGAGCAGTACTTC	CASSQDEGQLPFSYEQYF
-	TRBD1	TRBJ1-4	TRBV12-5	TGTGCTAGTGGTTTGATCAGGACAGGGCCTAATGAAAAACTGTTTTTT	CASGLIRTGPNEKLFF
-	-	TRBJ1-2	TRBV6-5	TGTGCCAGCAGTTACGGGGGCAGGGGCTCCTCCTATGGCTACACCTTC	CASSYGGRGSSYGYTF
-	-	TRBJ1-1	TRBV11-3	TGTGCCAGCAGCTTAGCGGGGAGTGAGGCTTTCTTT	CASSLAGSEAFF
-	-	TRBJ2-1	TRBV19	TGTGCCAGTAGTATAAATCGGGACAAGGGTAGTTATGAGCAGTTCTTC	CASSINRDKGSYEQFF
-	-	TRBJ2-1	TRBV4-2	TGTGCCAGCAGCCAAGGGGAGGGGGAAGCGGGGAATGAGCAGTTCTTC	CASSQGEGEAGNEQFF
-	-	TRBJ1-2	TRBV4-1	TGCGCCAGCAGCCAAGATCTAGAGGCTTATGGCTACACCTTC	CASSQDLEAYGYTF
-	TRBD1	TRBJ2-7	TRBV6-2/TRBV6-3	TGTGCCAGCAGTTTCGGGGACCCGGGACAGGCGCACGAGCAGTACTTC	CASSFGDPGQAHEQYF
-	-	TRBJ2-7	TRBV5-6	TGTGCCAGCAGCTTGCGGGTTATAAACTACGAGCAGTACTTC	CASSLRVINYEQYF
-	TRBD2	TRBJ2-2	TRBV19	TGTGCCAGTACCTTAGGGCTAGCGGGGGGGTCCGGGGAGCTGTTTTTT	CASTLGLAGGSGELFF
-	-	TRBJ1-1	TRBV18	TGTGCCAGCTCACCGTTCTTGCTGGCCGACACTGAAGCTTTCTTT	CASSPFLLADTEAFF
-	TRBD1	TRBJ1-4	TRBV18	TGTGCCAGCTCACCCTCCCAGGGGGGGAGTGAAAAACTGTTTTTT	CASSPSQGGSEKLFF
-	-	TRBJ1-3	TRBV18	TGTGCCAGCTCACCGAAAGCAGGCCTCTCTGGAAACACCATATATTTT	CASSPKAGLSGNTIYF
-	TRBD1	TRBJ1-1	TRBV10-3	TGTGCCATCAGTGATAGGGACAGGTTGAACACTGAAGCTTTCTTT	CAISDRDRLNTEAFF
-	-	TRBJ1-5	TRBV12-5	TGTGCTAGTGGTTTGAAATTCGAGAGGGGCCTTTATCAGCCCCAGCATTTT	CASGLKFERGLYQPQHF
-	-	TRBJ2-4	TRBV25-1	TGTGCCAGCAGTGACCTAGCCAAGTCTAACATTCAGTACTTC	CASSDLAKSNIQYF
-	-	TRBJ2-6	TRBV24-1	TGTGCCACCAGTGCCAGCTCTGGGGCCAACGTCCTGACTTTC	CATSASSGANVLTF
-	TRBD1	TRBJ2-5	TRBV5-1	TGCGCCAGCAGCTTGGATGGGACAGGGACCGAGACCCAGTACTTC	CASSLDGTGTETQYF
-	-	TRBJ2-7	TRBV2	TGTGCCAGCAGCGAACTAGCTTCCGAGCAGTACTTC	CASSELASEQYF
-	-	TRBJ1-3	TRBV7-9	TGTGCCAGCAGCTTAGTCAGGACCGGTGGGAACACCATATATTTT	CASSLVRTGGNTIYF